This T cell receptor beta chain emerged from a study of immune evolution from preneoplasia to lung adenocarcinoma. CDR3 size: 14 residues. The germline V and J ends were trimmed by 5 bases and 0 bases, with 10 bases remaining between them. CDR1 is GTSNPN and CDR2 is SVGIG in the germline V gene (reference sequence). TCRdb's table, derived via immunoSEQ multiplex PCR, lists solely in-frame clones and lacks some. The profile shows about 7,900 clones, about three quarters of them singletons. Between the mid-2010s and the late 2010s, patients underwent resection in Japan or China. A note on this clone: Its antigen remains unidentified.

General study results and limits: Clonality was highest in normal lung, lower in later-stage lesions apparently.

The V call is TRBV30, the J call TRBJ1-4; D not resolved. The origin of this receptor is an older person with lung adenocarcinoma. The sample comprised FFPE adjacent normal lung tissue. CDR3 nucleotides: TGTGCCTGGTCGGTTTCTGCAACTAATGAAAAACTGTTTTTT. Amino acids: CAWSVSATNEKLFF.